Only one count was recorded for the clone carrying this T cell receptor (beta chain). Its antigen remains unidentified. This entry is derived from a study of T cell responses to AZD1222 COVID-19 vaccine. Regarding the study as a whole: Females outnumbered males among donors, who were mostly white British; clonal diversity was possibly underestimated. No repertoire was sampled before or during the peak T cell response, only after it. Following two doses of AZD1222, Spike-specific TCR breadth and depth rose.

The J segment lost 5 bases and the V segment lost 5 bases, leaving 8 bases of the junction unmatched. This CDR3 region has 13 residues. Germline V lookup: CDR1 GTSNPN, CDR2 SVGIG (reference sequence). Method: immunoSEQ multiplex PCR; TCRdb's copy keeps in-frame clones and lacks some. The sample shows 110,000 to 150,000 clones, roughly 90% of them seen only once. The sequenced sample was peripheral blood, obtained on day 0 of AZD1222 vaccination. This receptor was obtained from an adult in good health. This sequence joins TRBV30 and TRBJ1-1; 7 bases line up with TRBD1. The CDR3 is CAWEQGSKTEAFF. Here the CDR3 DNA reads TGTGCCTGGGAACAGGGGAGTAAGACTGAAGCTTTCTTT.